The 28 T cell receptor beta chains listed next were all sequenced from one sample in a study of T cells after yellow fever vaccination. MiXCR, applied by TCRdb to the 5' RACE reads, yields one record per CDR3 protein. The sample carries 320,000 or so distinct CDR3 sequences, less than 9.5% recorded once. The sequencing used PBMCs, collected roughly 46 days after the first yellow fever vaccination. The origin of the receptors is a man in his late teens or twenties who received the YFV17D yellow fever vaccine.

This clonotype was observed a handful of times. The gene calls are TRBV18 and TRBJ2-7; TRBD1 aligns across 8 bases. With V trimmed by 4 bases and J by 2 bases, 13 bases remained unmatched. CDR1 is KGHSH and CDR2 is LQKENI in the germline V gene. This CDR3 has 17 amino acids. This CDR3 reads CASSREAGTGYTYEQYF. As DNA, the CDR3 is TGTGCCAGCTCACGAGAAGCCGGGACAGGCTATACCTACGAGCAGTACTTC.

The chain recombines TRBV10-3 with TRBJ1-2; 10 nucleotides align to TRBD1. The CDR3 spans 15 residues. The V and J ends lost 2 bases and 2 bases, in that order; junction bases with no gene match: 2. Germline V CDR1 and CDR2: ENHRY, SYGVKD. This CDR3 is CAISEGTGENYGYTF. CDR3 DNA: TGTGCCATCAGTGAGGGGACAGGGGAAAACTATGGCTACACCTTC.

The sample holds a few counts of this clonotype. The germline gene is not matched at one end of the junction; a read error may be the cause. The V and J genes are TRBV13 and TRBJ2-7, with D hard to call. This CDR3 has 13 residues. In germline, CDR1 is PRHDT, CDR2 FYEKMQ (reference sequence). The CDR3 DNA reads as TGTGCCAGCAGCTCGGACCCTGCCACCGAGGAGTACTTC. Encoded protein: CASSSDPATEEYF.

The sample holds a few counts of this clonotype. This rearrangement joins TRBV5-1 to TRBJ1-2; the D is unclear. V lost 4 bases, J lost 5 bases, and 18 bases lay in between. Germline-derived CDR1 and CDR2 are SGHRS and YFSETQ. CDR3 size: 15 residues. Here the CDR3 DNA reads TGCGCCAGCAGCATCGACATATCTACTGGGTATGGCTACACCTTC. Its translation is CASSIDISTGYGYTF.

The chain joins TRBV5-1 to TRBJ2-3, with D perhaps TRBD2 (5 bases). V lost 2 bases to trimming and J lost 0 bases, with 10 bases between them. The V gene's germline CDR1 is SGHRS and CDR2 YFSETQ. The CDR3 is 15 residues long. The CDR3 region is CASSLAEPSTDTQYF. The CDR3, as DNA: TGCGCCAGCAGCTTAGCGGAACCTAGCACAGATACGCAGTATTTT.

CDR3 sequence (DNA): TGTGCCAGCAGTCCCCTCCCCCACTCAGCTGGAGGATCACCCCTCCACTTT. It codes for CASSPLPHSAGGSPLHF. This rearrangement joins TRBV27 to TRBJ1-6; D remains unclear. Trimming left V 5 bases short and J 10 bases short, with 24 bases between. The germline V gene has CDR1 MNHEY and CDR2 SMNVEV (reference sequence). The CDR3 is 17 residues long.

The chain has TRBV20-1 and TRBJ2-3; tentative D call: TRBD1 (5 bases). With 1 base removed from V and 5 bases from J, the gap between germline ends came to 10 bases. CDR3 length equals 13 residues. CDR1 is DFQATT and CDR2 is SNEGSKA in the germline V gene (reference sequence). As DNA, the CDR3 is TGCAGTGCTAGAGGAGAAGGGGTAGATACGCAGTATTTT. It yields the protein CSARGEGVDTQYF.

This clonotype came up many times. The chain uses TRBV7-2 and TRBJ2-3, with D maybe TRBD2 (7 bases). V lost 2 bases and J lost 0, with 12 bases in between. Germline-derived CDR1 and CDR2 are SGHTA and FQGNSA. The CDR3 has 16 amino acids. CDR3 amino acids: CASSLKGGVSTDTQYF. CDR3 DNA: TGTGCCAGCAGCTTAAAGGGGGGGGTCAGCACAGATACGCAGTATTTT. Full variable domain (rest looked up from reference TRBV7-2 and TRBJ2-3): GAGVSQSPSNKVTEKGKDVELRCDPISGHTALYWYRQSLGQGLEFLIYFQGNSAPDKSGLPSDRFSAERTGGSVSTLTIQRTQQEDSAVYLCASSLKGGVSTDTQYFGPGTRLTVL.

The rearrangement links TRBV20-1 to TRBJ2-2, with TRBD1 identical over 9 bases. The CDR3 runs 14 residues. Germline CDR1 and CDR2: DFQATT and SNEGSKA (reference sequence). V was pared by 5 bases and J by 8 bases, with 9 bases of the junction left unmatched. The CDR3 loop is CSASETGGSGELFF. CDR3 sequence (DNA): TGCAGTGCTTCCGAAACAGGGGGCTCTGGGGAGCTGTTTTTT.

The V and J genes are TRBV7-2 and TRBJ2-5; weak D call: TRBD2 (6 bases). The length of the CDR3 is 14 residues. V lost 5 bases, J lost 2 bases, and 12 bases lay in between. Looked up from germline, CDR1 is SGHTA and CDR2 is FQGNSA. CDR3 protein: CASSPIAVQETQYF. CDR3 coding DNA: TGTGCCAGCAGCCCTATAGCGGTTCAAGAGACCCAGTACTTC.

This clonotype has more than one count but fewer than ten. The DNA for the CDR3 is TGTGCCAGCAGAGAAACCCACAGGATGGCTTTCTTT. Translating it yields CASRETHRMAFF. The genes are TRBV28 and TRBJ1-1, with a possible D match to TRBD1 (5 bases). The CDR3 consists of 12 residues. Germline CDR1 and CDR2: MDHEN and SYDVKM. V was cut by 6 bases and J by 11 bases, with 16 bases left in between. Variable domain in full (rest from reference TRBV28 and TRBJ1-1): DVKVTQSSRYLVKRTGEKVFLECVQDMDHENMFWYRQDPGLGLRLIYFSYDVKMKEKGDIPEGYSVSREKKERFSLILESASTNQTSMYLCASRETHRMAFFGQGTRLTVV.

This clonotype has a count of ten or more. V is TRBV6-2 or TRBV6-3 and J is TRBJ2-1; 7 positions agree with TRBD1. The V and J ends lost 4 bases and 5 bases, in that order; junction bases with no gene match: 5. This CDR3 is built from 14 residues. Germline V gives CDR1 MNHEY, CDR2 SVGEGT. DNA of the CDR3: TGTGCCAGCAGTTCCCGACAGGGCAACAATGAGCAGTTCTTC. It translates to CASSSRQGNNEQFF.

The chain uses TRBV3-1 and TRBJ2-1, with no clear D. The V gene's germline CDR1 is LGHDT and CDR2 YNNKEL (reference sequence). The CDR3 is made up of 15 amino acids. Trimming cost V 1 base and J 4 bases, with 11 bases left between them. DNA for the CDR3: TGTGCCAGCAGCCAAGTATCTAGTTTTTACAATGAGCAGTTCTTC. This encodes CASSQVSSFYNEQFF.

There are a few counts of this clonotype. The chain couples TRBV11-1 to TRBJ2-2; D gene ambiguous. The V gene's germline CDR1 is SGHAT and CDR2 FQDESV (reference sequence). The CDR3 totals 18 residues. V shed 3 bases and J shed 0 bases, with 17 bases lying between them. The CDR3 here is CASSFWSSGYANTGELFF. The CDR3 nucleotides are TGTGCCAGCAGCTTCTGGTCTTCAGGTTACGCGAACACCGGGGAGCTGTTTTTT.

The chain couples TRBV4-3 to TRBJ2-3, with 9 bases aligning to TRBD2. The CDR3 is made up of 17 amino acids. Germline V CDR1 and CDR2: LGHNA, YSLEER. V lost 0 bases, J lost 3 bases, and 7 bases stayed unmatched. The CDR3 sequence: CASSQDLTRGGTDTQYF. The CDR3 nucleotides read TGCGCCAGCAGCCAAGATTTGACGCGGGGGGGTACAGATACGCAGTATTTT.

The chain employs TRBV15 and TRBJ2-1; perhaps TRBD2 as D (5 bases). Germline CDR1 and CDR2: LNHNV and YYDKDF (reference sequence). Trimming removed 0 bases at V and 10 bases at J, with 10 bases between. This CDR3 comprises 13 residues. The CDR3 DNA is TGTGCCACCAGCAGAGATTGGGAGTCGGAGCAGTTCTTC. Encoded protein: CATSRDWESEQFF. The variable domain in full, with the rest retrieved from reference TRBV15 and TRBJ2-1, is DAMVIQNPRYQVTQFGKPVTLSCSQTLNHNVMYWYQQKSSQAPKLLFHYYDKDFNNEADTPDNFQSRRPNTSFCFLDIRSPGLGDTAMYLCATSRDWESEQFFGPGTRLTVL.

This clonotype was recorded a few times. This sequence joins TRBV7-2 and TRBJ2-5; the D is unclear. V was shortened by 2 bases and J by 9 bases, with 13 bases between the two germline ends. Looked up from germline, CDR1 is SGHTA and CDR2 is FQGNSA. This CDR3 has 13 amino acids. CDR3 sequence (DNA): TGTGCCAGCAGCTTAAGATCGACGGTGGCCCAGTACTTC. It yields the protein CASSLRSTVAQYF.

This clonotype appeared a few times. The chain uses TRBV10-3 and TRBJ1-3, with D tentatively TRBD1 (6 bases). CDR1 is ENHRY, CDR2 SYGVKD, per germline. CDR3 length: 15 amino acids. V was cut by 6 bases and J by 0 bases, with 12 bases left in between. The CDR3 DNA is TGTGCCATCAGACAGGACAGCAACTCTGGAAACACCATATATTTT. Protein: CAIRQDSNSGNTIYF.

This clonotype has more than one count but fewer than ten. For the CDR3, the DNA is TGTGCCAGTAGTAAGATAGGGGGCTGGAACACTGAAGCTTTCTTT. Protein product: CASSKIGGWNTEAFF. The rearrangement links TRBV19 to TRBJ1-1; TRBD1 aligns across 7 bases. The CDR3 has 15 residues. The trim removed 4 bases at V and 1 base at J, leaving 6 bases unmatched. The germline V gene encodes CDR1 LNHDA and CDR2 SQIVND (reference sequence).

This clonotype was seen ten or more times. The J gene is TRBJ2-5, the V gene TRBV12-3 or TRBV12-4; D possibly corresponds to TRBD2 (5 bases). V shed 4 bases and J shed 2 bases, with 11 bases lying between them. The CDR3 is 14 residues long. The CDR3: CASSWRSGQETQYF. The DNA for the CDR3 is TGTGCCAGCAGTTGGAGGTCGGGTCAAGAGACCCAGTACTTC.

CDR3 sequence: CASSYHPQGGYEQYV. The DNA for the CDR3 is TGTGCCAGCAGTTACCATCCCCAGGGAGGTTACGAGCAGTACGTC. The chain has TRBV6-5 and TRBJ2-7; tentative D call: TRBD2 (6 bases). The V gene's germline CDR1 is MNHEY and CDR2 SVGAGI. CDR3 length: 15 residues. Trimming cost V 2 bases and J 4 bases, with 15 bases left between them.

There are a few counts of this clonotype. In DNA, the CDR3 is TGTGCCAGCAGCCCCGGACTAGCGGATACAGATACGCAGTATTTT. It translates to CASSPGLADTDTQYF. V usage is TRBV5-4 and J usage is TRBJ2-3, with TRBD2 identical over 10 bases. CDR1 and CDR2 (germline): SGHNT, YYREEE (reference sequence). There are 15 residues in the CDR3. J was trimmed by 3 bases and V by 4 bases; bases with no gene match: 5.

Comment on this clonotype: One junction end disagrees with the germline gene, perhaps due to a read error. The rearrangement uses TRBV20-1 and TRBJ2-5, with 13 bases aligning to TRBD2. From germline, CDR1 is DFQATT and CDR2 SNEGSKA (reference sequence). The CDR3 consists of 16 residues. CDR3 protein: CCARLAGGLRQETQYF. CDR3 coding DNA: TGCTGTGCTAGACTAGCGGGGGGCCTACGTCAAGAGACCCAGTACTTC.

The V gene is TRBV24-1, the J gene TRBJ2-1; TRBD1 agrees at 8 bases. Germline CDR1 KGHDR, CDR2 SFDVKD. Trimming cost V 0 bases and J 10 bases; bases outside gene matches: 13. This CDR3 region has 17 residues. CDR3 loop: CATSDLPRTGTAGEQFF. CDR3 in DNA: TGTGCCACCAGTGATTTGCCAAGGACAGGGACGGCAGGCGAGCAGTTCTTC.

The sample holds many counts of this clonotype. V usage is TRBV7-2 and J usage is TRBJ2-5; 9 bases match TRBD2. With 3 bases clipped from V and 1 base from J, the junction kept 3 bases outside the gene matches. Per germline, CDR1 SGHTA and CDR2 FQGNSA. CDR3 size: 15 residues. The CDR3 region is CASSFSGGTQETQYF. The DNA for the CDR3 is TGTGCCAGCAGCTTTAGCGGGGGCACCCAAGAGACCCAGTACTTC.

This chain links TRBV27 with TRBJ2-2; 9 nucleotides agree with TRBD1. CDR1 MNHEY and CDR2 SMNVEV come from the germline V gene (reference sequence). The junction had 5 bases not matched to a gene; V was cut back by 2 bases and J by 4 bases. The CDR3 contains 16 residues. CDR3 coding DNA: TGTGCCAGCAGTTTAGGCGAGACAGGGGGCACCGGGGAGCTGTTTTTT. Its translation: CASSLGETGGTGELFF.

The chain links TRBV7-9 to TRBJ1-5; 7 bases match TRBD1. V trimming: 2 bases; J trimming: 0 bases; junction bases outside the gene matches: 4. The germline V gene encodes CDR1 SEHNR and CDR2 FQNEAQ (reference sequence). There are 16 residues in the CDR3. The DNA for the CDR3 is TGTGCCAGCAGCTTAACAGGGGACGATAGCAATCAGCCCCAGCATTTT. Its translation: CASSLTGDDSNQPQHF. Full variable domain (rest looked up from reference TRBV7-9 and TRBJ1-5): DTGVSQNPRHKITKRGQNVTFRCDPISEHNRLYWYRQTLGQGPEFLTYFQNEAQLEKSRLLSDRFSAERPKGSFSTLEIQRTEQGDSAMYLCASSLTGDDSNQPQHFGDGTRLSIL.

This clonotype has a count of ten or more. The chain couples TRBV4-1 to TRBJ1-1; unclear D gene. The CDR3 runs 13 residues. Germline assignment: CDR1 MGHRA and CDR2 YSYEKL. Trimming left V 3 bases short and J 3 bases short, with 8 bases between. The CDR3 loop reads CASSQGRDTEAFF. The CDR3 nucleotides read TGCGCCAGCAGCCAGGGGAGGGACACTGAAGCTTTCTTT.